The rows below give T cell receptor beta chains drawn from one sample of a study of T cells in Graves' hyperthyroidism and ophthalmopathy. TCRdb fed the multiplex PCR reads into MiXCR, producing one record per CDR3 protein. The data hold some 250,000 distinct CDR3 sequences, with about 15% observed a single time. Specimen: blood. The receptors come from a woman in her 50s with Graves' hyperthyroidism that later progressed to Graves' ophthalmopathy. The CDR3 runs from the conserved cysteine through the conserved F or W.

TRBV20-1 CSAGLKRESADTQYF
TRBV3-1 CASSQERGITEAFF
TRBV11-2 CASSPNIYKQYF
TRBV7-9 CASSLAGGADWFGEKLFF
TRBV9 CASSAQGFADTQYF
TRBV12-3/TRBV12-4 CASSLFGRGLSGANVLTF
TRBV11-2 CASSLGHKHEQFF
TRBV11-2 CASSLGGGWVEFF
TRBV6-2/TRBV6-3 CASRNTSPGLAWRVGETQYF
TRBV27 CASRGTASGSQVTGELFF
TRBV27 CASSFPPGTGRSDTQYF
TRBV5-1 CASSTTGVKNEKLFF
TRBV3-1 CASRPNRVTEAFF
TRBV19 CASSDMDRGRGEQFF
TRBV20-1 CSARPPRDPYEQYF
TRBV7-3 CASSLGLLAGVSYNEQFF
TRBV7-8 CASSLEPGGGNTIYF
TRBV24-1 CATSDWGQGGTDTQYF
TRBV18 CASSPGLGREQYF
TRBV15 CATSRAGDRERGYTF
TRBV7-9 CASSRATPGEKLFF
TRBV9 CASSLGGLNYQPQHF
TRBV11-2 CASSLEGASGNTIYF
TRBV10-3 CAISGLAGDNEQFF
TRBV6-1 CASQGRGQESYEQYF
TRBV20-1 CSAALTGNYGYTF
TRBV5-1 CASSSWEVSGELFF
TRBV7-3 CASSLTTVTEAFF